What follows are 18 T cell receptor beta chains derived from one specimen sequenced in a study of graft-versus-host responses after intestinal transplantation. The repertoire was sequenced with immunoSEQ multiplex PCR; TCRdb's copy has only in-frame clones and lacks some. In the table there are tens of thousands of clones, approximately 95% of which are singletons. The antigens for these receptors are not known. The sample here was unstimulated CD8+ T cells sorted from spleen or lymph node cells, taken before transplant. The receptors originated from a human donor who was the organ donor for an intestinal transplant.

J is TRBJ2-7 and V is TRBV27; D uncertain. Trimming cost V 2 bases and J 6 bases, with 8 bases left between them. Looked up from germline, CDR1 is MNHEY and CDR2 is SMNVEV (reference sequence). CDR3 length: 12 residues. The CDR3, as DNA: TGTGCCAGCAGTTTAATAGGGTCCGAGCAGTACTTC. It is translated as CASSLIGSEQYF.

V is TRBV9 and J is TRBJ2-7, with a weak D call TRBD1 (5 bases). The germline V and J ends were trimmed by 7 bases and 1 base, with 9 bases remaining between them. Looked up from germline, CDR1 is SGDLS and CDR2 is YYNGEE. CDR3 length: 12 residues. CDR3 nucleotides: TGTGCCAGCGGTACAGGATCCTACGAGCAGTACTTC. Translated: CASGTGSYEQYF. The whole variable domain, filled in from reference TRBV9 and TRBJ2-7, reads DSGVTQTPKHLITATGQRVTLRCSPRSGDLSVYWYQQSLDQGLQFLIQYYNGEERAKGNILERFSAQQFPDLHSELNLSSLELGDSALYFCASGTGSYEQYFGPGTRLTVT.

The J gene is TRBJ2-5, the V gene TRBV18; TRBD1 is a possible D gene (5 bases). The DNA matches TRBJ2-7 better at its end, which makes the J call doubtful. The germline gives CDR1 KGHSH, CDR2 LQKENI. The CDR3 totals 14 residues. The CDR3 nucleotides read TGTGCCAGCTCACCGAGGACACCCGACTACGAGCAGTACTTC. Protein sequence: CASSPRTPDYEQYF.

The J gene is TRBJ2-7, the V gene TRBV11-3; 8 bases fit TRBD2. CDR1 and CDR2 from the germline V gene are SGHNT and YENEEA. Germline trimming cut 2 bases from V and 4 bases from J; bases unmatched to any gene: 7. The CDR3 is 15 residues long. In DNA, the CDR3 is TGTGCCAGCAGCTTATATCCCGGGGGGGCGTACGAGCAGTACTTC. It yields the protein CASSLYPGGAYEQYF. Full variable domain (remainder filled in from reference TRBV11-3 and TRBJ2-7): EAGVVQSPRYKIIEKKQPVAFWCNPISGHNTLYWYLQNLGQGPELLIRYENEEAVDDSQLPKDRFSAERLKGVDSTLKIQPAELGDSAVYLCASSLYPGGAYEQYFGPGTRLTVT.

The genes are TRBV6-1 and TRBJ1-5; 7 positions match TRBD1. CDR1 MNHNS and CDR2 SASEGT come from the germline V gene. The CDR3 extends over 14 amino acids. V was pared by 6 bases and J by 0 bases, with 2 bases of the junction left unmatched. In nucleotides, the CDR3 is TGTGCCAGCAGGGACAGGAATAGCAATCAGCCCCAGCATTTT. This encodes CASRDRNSNQPQHF.

The sample holds one count of this clone. The J gene is TRBJ1-1, the V gene TRBV7-9; D is unclear. V lost 7 bases to trimming and J lost 3 bases, with 6 bases between them. Per the germline V gene, CDR1 is SEHNR and CDR2 is FQNEAQ (reference sequence). This CDR3 has 11 residues. The CDR3 here is CASKRDTEAFF. Written as DNA, the CDR3 is TGTGCCAGCAAAAGGGACACTGAAGCTTTCTTT.

The CDR3 sequence: CASKSGGMNGYTF. The CDR3 DNA reads as TGTGCCAGCAAATCGGGGGGCATGAATGGCTACACCTTC. The gene calls are TRBV28 and TRBJ1-2; D may be TRBD1 (6 bases). Per germline, CDR1 MDHEN and CDR2 SYDVKM. The CDR3 covers 13 residues. The germline V and J ends were trimmed by 7 bases and 6 bases, with 15 bases remaining between them.

The rearrangement joins TRBV11-2 to TRBJ2-7, with D perhaps TRBD1 (5 bases). In germline, CDR1 is SGHAT, CDR2 FQNNGV. The CDR3 length is 12 residues. With 3 bases removed from V and 4 bases from J, the gap between germline ends came to 7 bases. The DNA for the CDR3 is TGTGCCAGCAGCTTCGACAGATACGAGCAGTACTTC. Amino acid sequence: CASSFDRYEQYF.

The chain has TRBV29-1 and TRBJ2-5; D call uncertain. The CDR3 sequence is 13 residues long. Germline lookup yields CDR1 SQVTM and CDR2 ANQGSEA. V was shortened by 0 bases and J by 0 bases, with 5 bases between the two germline ends. The CDR3 protein is CSVEDRHQETQYF. CDR3 bases: TGCAGCGTTGAAGACCGACACCAAGAGACCCAGTACTTC.

The chain carries TRBV5-6 and TRBJ2-1, with D possibly matching TRBD1 (6 bases). The CDR3 runs to 15 residues. V was pared by 4 bases and J by 0 bases, with 11 bases between. Germline V CDR1 and CDR2: SGHDT, YYEEEE. The CDR3 sequence is CASSPGHSSYNEQFF. DNA for the CDR3: TGTGCCAGCAGCCCGGGACATAGCTCCTACAATGAGCAGTTCTTC. Supplemented by reference TRBV5-6 and TRBJ2-1, the full variable domain reads DAGVTQSPTHLIKTRGQQVTLRCSPKSGHDTVSWYQQALGQGPQFIFQYYEEEERQRGNFPDRFSGHQFPNYSSELNVNALLLGDSALYLCASSPGHSSYNEQFFGPGTRLTVL.

This rearrangement joins TRBV4-3 to TRBJ2-7; D remains ambiguous. Trimming took 1 base from V and 3 from J, leaving 16 bases between them. The CDR3 is 16 amino acids. Germline lookup yields CDR1 LGHNA and CDR2 YSLEER. The CDR3 sequence is CASSQGGPSTRYEQYF. The CDR3 DNA is TGCGCCAGCAGCCAAGGTGGGCCGTCAACCCGCTACGAGCAGTACTTC.

The chain carries TRBV27 and TRBJ1-1, with unresolved D. The ends were cut back, 5 bases at V and 8 bases at J, with 12 bases in the middle. The CDR3 length is 12 residues. Germline V gene data show CDR1 as MNHEY and CDR2 as SMNVEV (reference sequence). The CDR3 sequence is CASSTPTGEAFF. CDR3 DNA: TGTGCCAGCAGTACTCCGACTGGGGAAGCTTTCTTT.

The chain is built from TRBV13 and TRBJ2-2; D is unclear. The germline V and J ends were trimmed by 5 bases and 0 bases, with 13 bases remaining between them. The CDR3 runs 16 residues. Looked up from germline, CDR1 is PRHDT and CDR2 is FYEKMQ (reference sequence). CDR3 bases: TGTGCCAGCAGCCTCTCGGAGCCAACGAACACCGGGGAGCTGTTTTTT. Protein: CASSLSEPTNTGELFF.

This clone was seen a handful of times. CDR3 amino acids: CASRDTRSSYEQYF. As DNA, the CDR3 is TGTGCCAGCAGGGATACACGGAGCTCCTACGAGCAGTACTTC. J is TRBJ2-7 and V is TRBV28; the D is unclear. Looked up from germline, CDR1 is MDHEN and CDR2 is SYDVKM. This CDR3 is 14 amino acids long. The V end was cut by 6 bases, the J end by 0 bases, with 12 bases between.

The chain combines TRBV19 with TRBJ2-3; 8 nucleotides match TRBD1. The CDR3 extends over 16 amino acids. V lost 5 bases and J lost 6; bases outside the gene matches: 13. The germline V gene encodes CDR1 LNHDA and CDR2 SQIVND (reference sequence). CDR3 sequence: CASSVSDRVISDTQYF. CDR3 bases: TGTGCCAGTAGTGTATCGGACAGGGTGATATCGGATACGCAGTATTTT.

The DNA for the CDR3 is TGTGCCAGCAGCGTAGATTGGGGCGGGGGAAGGCAAGAGACCCAGTACTTC. Translating it yields CASSVDWGGGRQETQYF. V usage is TRBV9 and J usage is TRBJ2-5, with 7 bases identical to TRBD2. This CDR3 comprises 17 residues. The germline gives CDR1 SGDLS, CDR2 YYNGEE. V dropped 0 bases and J dropped 2; count of bases not matched to a gene: 10.

This sequence joins TRBV6-6 and TRBJ1-5; D is possibly TRBD1 (6 bases). The length of the CDR3 is 16 residues. Between the trimmed V and J ends, which lost 6 bases and 2 bases, there was a span of 17 bases. CDR1 and CDR2 from the germline V gene are MNHNY and SVGAGI (reference sequence). Written as DNA, the CDR3 is TGTGCCAGCAGCCCAGACAGGTCTGGGGGCAATCAGCCCCAGCATTTT. Encoded protein: CASSPDRSGGNQPQHF.

This clone was found once. This chain uses TRBV6-1 with TRBJ2-5, with D possibly being TRBD1 (5 bases). Gene TRBJ2-7 matches the end of the DNA better, so the J call may be wrong. The germline V gene encodes CDR1 MNHNS and CDR2 SASEGT. The CDR3 contains 16 residues. CDR3 sequence: CASSDVLWQGYYEQYF. The CDR3 DNA follows: TGTGCCAGCAGTGACGTGTTGTGGCAGGGATACTACGAGCAGTACTTC.